The 21 T cell receptor beta chains below all came from one sample that was sequenced in a study of long-term antiretroviral therapy in people with HIV. The immunoSEQ assay was v3.0, run at survey level. Only in-frame clones appear in the TCRdb table, and some are missing; sequencing was by immunoSEQ multiplex PCR. Of some 22,000 clones detected, approximately 86% appear once; the ten largest clones hold 8.1%. This material consisted of unsorted PBMCs, taken at the start of antiretroviral therapy. All receptors derive from a middle-aged man with HIV.

The rearrangement uses TRBV15 and TRBJ2-2; 8 bases fit TRBD1. J lost 10 bases, V lost 0 bases, and 16 bases had no gene match. The CDR3 sequence is 18 residues long. Germline V gene data show CDR1 as LNHNV and CDR2 as YYDKDF (reference sequence). The CDR3 sequence is CATSRDTLLQGAEEELFF. CDR3 bases: TGTGCCACCAGCAGAGATACCCTCCTTCAGGGGGCCGAGGAGGAGCTGTTTTTT. The whole variable domain, filled in from reference TRBV15 and TRBJ2-2, reads DAMVIQNPRYQVTQFGKPVTLSCSQTLNHNVMYWYQQKSSQAPKLLFHYYDKDFNNEADTPDNFQSRRPNTSFCFLDIRSPGLGDTAMYLCATSRDTLLQGAEEELFFGEGSRLTVL.

This clone has a handful of counts. The chain links TRBV9 to TRBJ2-3, with unresolved D. Looked up from germline, CDR1 is SGDLS and CDR2 is YYNGEE. With 4 bases removed from V and 8 bases from J, the gap between germline ends came to 17 bases. This CDR3 has 14 amino acids. In DNA, the CDR3 is TGTGCCAGCAGCCTGGCCCAAAATGAGGCTACGCAGTATTTT. Its protein product is CASSLAQNEATQYF.

V and J are TRBV10-3 and TRBJ2-3; TRBD2 agrees at 10 bases. There are 15 residues in the CDR3. Germline values: CDR1 ENHRY, CDR2 SYGVKD. After removal of 2 bases from V and 3 bases from J, the junction contained 2 bases not matched to a gene. CDR3 bases: TGTGCCATCAGTGAGACTAGCGGGGCAACAGATACGCAGTATTTT. This codes for CAISETSGATDTQYF.

This clone was observed a single time. This sequence joins TRBV19 and TRBJ2-2, with a tentative D call TRBD1 (5 bases). Germline lookup yields CDR1 LNHDA and CDR2 SQIVND (reference sequence). The length of the CDR3 is 15 residues. The V end was cut by 9 bases, the J end by 7 bases, with 21 bases between. The CDR3 nucleotides read TGTGCCAGCACACCATATCCAGGACACATCGGGGAGCTGTTTTTT. Encoded protein: CASTPYPGHIGELFF.

The chain joins TRBV27 to TRBJ1-5, with 8 bases identical to TRBD1. Germline lookup yields CDR1 MNHEY and CDR2 SMNVEV (reference sequence). Losses at the gene ends were 6 bases for V and 12 bases for J; bases not matched to a gene: 10. The CDR3 totals 13 residues. This CDR3 is CASSPGQVYHQHF. The CDR3 region has the DNA TGTGCCAGCAGCCCGGGACAGGTTTATCACCAGCATTTT.

The chain employs TRBV19 and TRBJ1-5, with a weak D call TRBD1 (5 bases). V was cut by 3 bases and J by 5 bases, with 8 bases left in between. Per germline, CDR1 LNHDA and CDR2 SQIVND (reference sequence). The length of the CDR3 is 13 residues. CDR3 sequence: CASSISRDQPQHF. In DNA, the CDR3 is TGTGCCAGTAGTATCTCCAGGGATCAGCCCCAGCATTTT.

The V call is TRBV12-5, the J call TRBJ1-1; no clear D. The ends were cut back, 2 bases at V and 1 base at J, with 14 bases in the middle. Per germline, CDR1 LGHNT and CDR2 FRNRAP. This CDR3 is 16 amino acids long. The CDR3 DNA reads as TGTGCTAGTGGTTTGTCCATCTCAGCACGGAACACTGAAGCTTTCTTT. Protein product: CASGLSISARNTEAFF.

V and J are TRBV5-1 and TRBJ1-1; no clear D gene. With 0 bases removed from V and 3 bases from J, the gap between germline ends came to 6 bases. The CDR3 runs to 13 residues. Germline assignment: CDR1 SGHRS and CDR2 YFSETQ. In nucleotides, the CDR3 is TGCGCCAGCAGCTTGGAGCTTTACACTGAAGCTTTCTTT. Its translation: CASSLELYTEAFF.

The V call is TRBV6-1, the J call TRBJ1-4; D remains unclear. The CDR3 totals 15 residues. V was cut by 6 bases and J by 3 bases, with 14 bases left in between. Germline CDR1 is MNHNS and CDR2 is SASEGT. For the CDR3, the DNA is TGTGCCAGCAGCCTACACACCTTACCTAATGAAAAACTGTTTTTT. Amino acids: CASSLHTLPNEKLFF.

The table lists this clone with a count of one. V usage is TRBV7-2 and J usage is TRBJ2-3; 7 positions match TRBD1. Germline CDR1 reads SGHTA; CDR2 reads FQGNSA. V gave up 5 bases and J gave up 6 bases; unmatched junction bases: 11. This CDR3 is 15 amino acids long. The CDR3 sequence is CASSPTGTDRDTQYF. DNA for the CDR3: TGTGCCAGCAGCCCGACCGGGACAGATCGGGATACGCAGTATTTT.

This clone has only one observation. The chain recombines TRBV28 with TRBJ1-2; 7 positions match TRBD1. The junction had 11 bases not matched to a gene; V was cut back by 5 bases and J by 2 bases. The CDR3 sequence is 16 residues long. Germline CDR1 and CDR2: MDHEN and SYDVKM. This CDR3 is CASSPYTWDRNYGYTF. The CDR3 DNA reads TGTGCCAGCAGTCCCTACACGTGGGACAGAAACTATGGCTACACCTTC.

The genes are TRBV4-3 and TRBJ2-2, with D unresolved. Germline V gene lookup returns CDR1 LGHNA and CDR2 YSLEER. The V and J ends lost 0 bases and 7 bases respectively, with 12 bases between them. The CDR3 runs 15 residues. The CDR3 DNA sequence: TGCGCCAGCAGCCAAGATCGGGCAGCTCGCGGGGAGCTGTTTTTT. Its translation: CASSQDRAARGELFF.

V gene TRBV19 combines with J gene TRBJ2-2, with 11 bases lining up with TRBD1. The CDR3 covers 17 residues. CDR1 is LNHDA and CDR2 is SQIVND in the germline V gene (reference sequence). V lost 7 bases to trimming and J lost 5 bases; unmatched junction nucleotides: 12. This CDR3 is CASIADPDRGRTGELFF. Here the CDR3 DNA reads TGTGCCAGTATTGCCGACCCGGACAGGGGGCGAACCGGGGAGCTGTTTTTT.

The chain couples TRBV6-6 to TRBJ2-7, with a weak D call TRBD2 (5 bases). Deletions cut 6 bases from V and 7 bases from J, with 13 bases between. This CDR3 has 12 amino acids. CDR1 and CDR2 from the germline V gene are MNHNY and SVGAGI (reference sequence). CDR3 DNA sequence: TGTGCCAGCAGCCCGCGGGCCGAAGAGCAGTACTTC. Residues: CASSPRAEEQYF.

This CDR3 is CASRFGANEKLFF. In DNA form, the CDR3 reads TGTGCCAGCAGGTTCGGGGCTAATGAAAAACTGTTTTTT. The rearrangement joins TRBV28 to TRBJ1-4; D gene ambiguous. Between the trimmed V and J ends, which lost 6 bases and 3 bases, there was a span of 8 bases. CDR1 and CDR2 (germline): MDHEN, SYDVKM. This CDR3 comprises 13 residues.

The chain employs TRBV5-8 and TRBJ1-5; D is ambiguous. Trimming pared 2 bases from V and 6 bases from J, leaving 6 bases between. The CDR3 contains 12 residues. Germline V CDR1 and CDR2: SGHTS, YDEGEE. The CDR3, as DNA: TGTGCCAGCAGCTTACAGAGTCAGCCCCAGCATTTT. Protein: CASSLQSQPQHF.

This clone has more than one count but fewer than ten. The chain employs TRBV10-1 and TRBJ2-7; maybe TRBD2 (5 bases). V was pared by 5 bases and J by 3 bases, with 11 bases between. The CDR3 has 13 amino acids. Germline CDR1 WNHNN, CDR2 SYGVQD (reference sequence). In DNA form, the CDR3 reads TGCGCCAGCAGTCCTAGCAAGGACTACGAGCAGTACTTC. This translates into CASSPSKDYEQYF.

By its share, this clone is medium-sized. This chain joins TRBV7-8 and TRBJ1-5; unclear D gene. V lost 3 bases, J lost 5 bases, and 14 bases lay in between. The CDR3 extends over 15 amino acids. The germline CDR1 and CDR2 sequences are SGHVS and FQNEAQ. The CDR3 loop reads CASSFGLSHDQPQHF. CDR3 sequence (DNA): TGTGCCAGCAGCTTCGGCCTTTCGCACGATCAGCCCCAGCATTTT.

The chain links TRBV19 to TRBJ2-7; possible D gene TRBD2, 6 bases. Per germline, CDR1 LNHDA and CDR2 SQIVND (reference sequence). V lost 3 bases and J lost 6, with 12 bases in between. There are 13 residues in the CDR3. The CDR3, as DNA: TGTGCCAGTAGTATGGAGGGGATTAGCGAGCAGTACTTC. Encoded protein: CASSMEGISEQYF.

V and J are TRBV7-2 and TRBJ1-2; D uncertain. The CDR3 loop spans 13 amino acids. Trimming took off 5 bases at V and 2 bases at J, with 9 bases between the two ends. Germline lookup yields CDR1 SGHTA and CDR2 FQGNSA. The CDR3 nucleotides read TGTGCCAGCAGCCCCACGGGGAACTATGGCTACACCTTC. Translating gives CASSPTGNYGYTF.

The sample holds one count of this clone. The chain is built from TRBV4-1 and TRBJ1-4; no clear D. V shed 2 bases and J shed 2 bases, with 12 bases lying between them. This CDR3 region has 16 residues. The V gene's germline CDR1 is MGHRA and CDR2 YSYEKL. This chain's CDR3 is CASSQLSLGTNEKLFF. The CDR3 nucleotides are TGCGCCAGCAGCCAACTCAGCTTGGGGACTAATGAAAAACTGTTTTTT.